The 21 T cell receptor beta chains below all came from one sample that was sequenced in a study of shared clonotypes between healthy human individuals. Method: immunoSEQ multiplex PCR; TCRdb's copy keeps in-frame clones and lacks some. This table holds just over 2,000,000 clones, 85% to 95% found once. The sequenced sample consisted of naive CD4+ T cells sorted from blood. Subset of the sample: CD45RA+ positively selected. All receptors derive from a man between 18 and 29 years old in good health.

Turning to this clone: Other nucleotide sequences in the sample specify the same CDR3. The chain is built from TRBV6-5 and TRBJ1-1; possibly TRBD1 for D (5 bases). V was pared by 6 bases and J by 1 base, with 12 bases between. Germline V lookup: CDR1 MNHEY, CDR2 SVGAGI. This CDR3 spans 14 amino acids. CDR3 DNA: TGTGCCAGCAGGCGGGGGACGGCGAACACTGAAGCTTTCTTT. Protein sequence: CASRRGTANTEAFF.

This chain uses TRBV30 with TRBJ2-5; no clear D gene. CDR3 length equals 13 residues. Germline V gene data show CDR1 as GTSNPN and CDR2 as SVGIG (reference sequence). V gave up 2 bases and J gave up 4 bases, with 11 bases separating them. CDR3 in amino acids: CAWSSDVRETQYF. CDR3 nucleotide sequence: TGTGCCTGGAGTAGCGATGTACGAGAGACCCAGTACTTC. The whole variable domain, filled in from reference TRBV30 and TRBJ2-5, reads SQTIHQWPATLVQPVGSPLSLECTVEGTSNPNLYWYRQAAGRGLQLLFYSVGIGQISSEVPQNLSASRPQDRQFILSSKKLLLSDSGFYLCAWSSDVRETQYFGPGTRLLVL.

As DNA, the CDR3 is TGTGCCAGTCGACAGGGAAATTCACCCCTCCACTTT. Protein product: CASRQGNSPLHF. The V call is TRBV14, the J call TRBJ1-6, with 7 bases fitting TRBD1. The CDR3 totals 12 residues. Germline V gives CDR1 SGHDN, CDR2 FVKESK. The V segment lost 9 bases and the J segment 7 bases; nucleotides outside the gene matches: 3.

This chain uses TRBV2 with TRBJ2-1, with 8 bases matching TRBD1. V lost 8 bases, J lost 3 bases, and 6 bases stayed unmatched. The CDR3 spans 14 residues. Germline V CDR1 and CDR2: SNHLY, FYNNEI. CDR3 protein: CASLTGANYNEQFF. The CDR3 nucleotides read TGTGCCAGCTTGACAGGGGCGAACTACAATGAGCAGTTCTTC. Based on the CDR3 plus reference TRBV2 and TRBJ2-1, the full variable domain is EPEVTQTPSHQVTQMGQEVILRCVPISNHLYFYWYRQILGQKVEFLVSFYNNEISEKSEIFDDQFSVERPDGSNFTLKIRSTKLEDSAMYFCASLTGANYNEQFFGPGTRLTVL.

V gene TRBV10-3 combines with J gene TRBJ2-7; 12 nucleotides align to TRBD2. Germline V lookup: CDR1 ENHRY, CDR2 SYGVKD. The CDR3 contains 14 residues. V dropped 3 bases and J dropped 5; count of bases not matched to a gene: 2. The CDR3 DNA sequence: TGTGCCATCAGTGAACTAGCGGGAGGTAACGAGCAGTACTTC. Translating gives CAISELAGGNEQYF.

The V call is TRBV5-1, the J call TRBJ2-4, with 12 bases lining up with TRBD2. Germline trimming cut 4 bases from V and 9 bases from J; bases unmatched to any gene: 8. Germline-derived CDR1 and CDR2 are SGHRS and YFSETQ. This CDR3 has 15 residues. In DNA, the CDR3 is TGCGCCAGCAGCCTCCCGACTAGCGGGAGTGTCATTCAGTACTTC. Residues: CASSLPTSGSVIQYF.

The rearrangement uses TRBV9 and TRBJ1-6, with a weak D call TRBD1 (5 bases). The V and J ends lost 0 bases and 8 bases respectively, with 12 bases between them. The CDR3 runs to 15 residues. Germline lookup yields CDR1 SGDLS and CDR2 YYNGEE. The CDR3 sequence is CASSVAPGWDSPLHF. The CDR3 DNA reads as TGTGCCAGCAGCGTAGCTCCAGGGTGGGATTCACCCCTCCACTTT.

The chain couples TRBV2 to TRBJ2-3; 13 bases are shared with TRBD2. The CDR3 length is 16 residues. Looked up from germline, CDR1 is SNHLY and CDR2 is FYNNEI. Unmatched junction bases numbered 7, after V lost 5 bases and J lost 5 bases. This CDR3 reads CASSPTSGGAIDTQYF. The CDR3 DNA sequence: TGTGCCAGCAGTCCTACTAGCGGGGGGGCAATAGATACGCAGTATTTT.

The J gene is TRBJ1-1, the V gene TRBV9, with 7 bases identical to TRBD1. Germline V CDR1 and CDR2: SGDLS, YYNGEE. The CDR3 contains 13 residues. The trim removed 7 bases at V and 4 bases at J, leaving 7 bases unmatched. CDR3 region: CASGKAGGTEAFF. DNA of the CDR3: TGTGCCAGCGGGAAAGCAGGGGGCACTGAAGCTTTCTTT.

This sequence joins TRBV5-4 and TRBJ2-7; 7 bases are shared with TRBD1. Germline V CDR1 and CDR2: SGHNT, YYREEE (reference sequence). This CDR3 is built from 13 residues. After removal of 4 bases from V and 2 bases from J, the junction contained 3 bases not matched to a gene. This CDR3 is CASSTGQTYEQYF. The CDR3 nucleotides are TGTGCCAGCAGCACGGGACAGACCTACGAGCAGTACTTC.

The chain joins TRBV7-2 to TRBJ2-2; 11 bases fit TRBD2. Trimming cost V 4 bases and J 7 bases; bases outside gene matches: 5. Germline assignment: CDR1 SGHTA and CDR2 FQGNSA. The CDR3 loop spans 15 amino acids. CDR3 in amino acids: CASSSTSGIGGELFF. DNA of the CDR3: TGTGCCAGCAGCTCGACTAGCGGGATAGGCGGGGAGCTGTTTTTT.

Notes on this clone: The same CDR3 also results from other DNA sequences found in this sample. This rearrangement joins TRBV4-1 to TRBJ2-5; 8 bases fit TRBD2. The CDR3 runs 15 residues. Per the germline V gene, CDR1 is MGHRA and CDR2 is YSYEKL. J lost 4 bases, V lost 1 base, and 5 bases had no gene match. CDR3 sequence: CASSQGGSGRETQYF. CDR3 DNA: TGCGCCAGCAGCCAAGGGGGCAGCGGGAGAGAGACCCAGTACTTC.

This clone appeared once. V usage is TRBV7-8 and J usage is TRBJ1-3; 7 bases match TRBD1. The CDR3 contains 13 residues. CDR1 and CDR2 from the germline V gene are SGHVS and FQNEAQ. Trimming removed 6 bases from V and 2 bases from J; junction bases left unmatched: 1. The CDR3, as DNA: TGTGCCAGCAGGCAGGGGGCTGGAAACACCATATATTTT. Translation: CASRQGAGNTIYF.

Here the CDR3 DNA reads TGCGCCAGCAGCTCCGAGGGACAGGGGAGAAACACTGAAGCTTTCTTT. As protein: CASSSEGQGRNTEAFF. The chain links TRBV5-1 to TRBJ1-1; the match to TRBD1 covers 10 bases. CDR3 length equals 16 residues. Germline CDR1 is SGHRS and CDR2 is YFSETQ. Trimming removed 3 bases from V and 2 bases from J; junction bases left unmatched: 7.

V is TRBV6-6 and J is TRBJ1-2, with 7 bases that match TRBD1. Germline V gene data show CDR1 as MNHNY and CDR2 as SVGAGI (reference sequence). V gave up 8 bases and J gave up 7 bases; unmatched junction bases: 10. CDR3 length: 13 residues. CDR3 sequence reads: CASHGKGASGYTF. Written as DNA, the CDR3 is TGTGCCAGCCACGGAAAGGGGGCATCTGGCTACACCTTC.

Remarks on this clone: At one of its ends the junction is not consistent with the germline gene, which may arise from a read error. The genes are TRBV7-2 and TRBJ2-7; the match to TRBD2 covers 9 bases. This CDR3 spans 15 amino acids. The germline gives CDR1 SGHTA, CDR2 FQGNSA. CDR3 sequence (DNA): TGTGCCAGCAGATTAGCGGGAGCGGGGTCCTACGAGCAGTACTTC. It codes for CASRLAGAGSYEQYF.

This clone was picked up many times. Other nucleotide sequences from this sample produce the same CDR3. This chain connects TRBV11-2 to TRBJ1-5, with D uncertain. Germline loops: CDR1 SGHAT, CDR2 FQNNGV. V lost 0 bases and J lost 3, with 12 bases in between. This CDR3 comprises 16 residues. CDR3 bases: TGTGCCAGCAGCTTAGATACCCCCACGAACAATCAGCCCCAGCATTTT. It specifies CASSLDTPTNNQPQHF.

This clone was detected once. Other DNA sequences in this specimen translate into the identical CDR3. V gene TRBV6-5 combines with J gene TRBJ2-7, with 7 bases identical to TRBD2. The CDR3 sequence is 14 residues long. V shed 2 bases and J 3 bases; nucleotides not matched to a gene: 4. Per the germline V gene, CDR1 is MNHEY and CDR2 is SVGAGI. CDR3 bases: TGTGCCAGCAGTTACCGTGGGGAGGGCTACGAGCAGTACTTC. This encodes CASSYRGEGYEQYF.

Written as DNA, the CDR3 is TGTGCCAGCCTAGCGGGAGTGGGTACGCAGTATTTT. Its translation is CASLAGVGTQYF. This rearrangement joins TRBV2 to TRBJ2-3; 10 nucleotides agree with TRBD2. In germline, CDR1 is SNHLY, CDR2 FYNNEI. CDR3 size: 12 residues. The trim removed 8 bases at V and 8 bases at J, leaving 4 bases unmatched.

The CDR3 DNA sequence: TGTGCCATCAGTGATCTGGGAGCTTCCTCCTACGAGCAGTACTTC. Translated: CAISDLGASSYEQYF. This chain joins TRBV10-3 and TRBJ2-7; D is perhaps TRBD2 (5 bases). Germline assignment: CDR1 ENHRY and CDR2 SYGVKD. V dropped 3 bases and J dropped 0 bases, with 12 bases sitting between them. The CDR3 totals 15 residues.

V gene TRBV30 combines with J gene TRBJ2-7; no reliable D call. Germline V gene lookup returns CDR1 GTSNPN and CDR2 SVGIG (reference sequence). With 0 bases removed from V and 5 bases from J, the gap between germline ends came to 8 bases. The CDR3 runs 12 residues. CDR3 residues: CAWSVVPNEQYF. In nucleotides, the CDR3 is TGTGCCTGGAGTGTGGTACCGAACGAGCAGTACTTC.